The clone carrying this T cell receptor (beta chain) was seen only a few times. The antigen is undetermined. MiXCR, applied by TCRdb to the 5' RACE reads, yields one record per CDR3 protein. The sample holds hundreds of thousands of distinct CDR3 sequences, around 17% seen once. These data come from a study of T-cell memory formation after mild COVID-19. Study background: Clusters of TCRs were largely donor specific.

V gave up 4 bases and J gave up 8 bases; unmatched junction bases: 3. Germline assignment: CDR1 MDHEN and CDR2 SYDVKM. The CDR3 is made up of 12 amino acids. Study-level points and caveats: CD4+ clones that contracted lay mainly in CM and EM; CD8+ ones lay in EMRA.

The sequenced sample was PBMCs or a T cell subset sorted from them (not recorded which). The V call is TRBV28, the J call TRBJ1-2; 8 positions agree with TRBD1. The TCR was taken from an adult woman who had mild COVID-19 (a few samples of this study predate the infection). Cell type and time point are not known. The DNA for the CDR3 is TGTGCCAGCAGTTCCGGGACAGGAGGCTACACCTTC. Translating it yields CASSSGTGGYTF.